The 16 T cell receptor beta chains below come from one sample, sequenced in a study of cytomegalovirus exposure and HLA in healthy donors. Primers included in the PCR were 60 Vbeta and 13 Jbeta primers. Sequenced by immunoSEQ multiplex PCR; TCRdb stores in-frame clones only, minus some. The sample includes 150,000 to 200,000 clones, approximately 82% of them seen just once. Sequencing was performed on PBMCs. The receptors here all came from a woman in her late teens or twenties in good health and CMV-seropositive.

J is TRBJ1-2 and V is TRBV18, with TRBD1 matching 8 bases. V dropped 4 bases and J dropped 7; count of bases not matched to a gene: 8. Per germline, CDR1 KGHSH and CDR2 LQKENI. This CDR3 comprises 14 residues. In DNA, the CDR3 is TGTGCCAGCTCACTTTCGGACAGGGAGCGTGGCTACACCTTC. Its protein product is CASSLSDRERGYTF.

Only one count was recorded for this clone. The gene calls are TRBV5-4 and TRBJ1-2; TRBD1 aligns across 7 bases. The CDR3 is 13 residues long. Trimming removed 2 bases from V and 8 bases from J; junction bases left unmatched: 6. CDR1 is SGHNT, CDR2 YYREEE, per germline (reference sequence). CDR3 nucleotide sequence: TGTGCCAGCAGCTTAGTCACAGGGGAAGGCTACACCTTC. Translation gives CASSLVTGEGYTF.

This clone was seen a handful of times. This rearrangement joins TRBV19 to TRBJ1-5, with TRBD1 matching over 7 bases. There are 13 residues in the CDR3. Germline V gene data show CDR1 as LNHDA and CDR2 as SQIVND (reference sequence). V shed 7 bases, J shed 4 bases, and the junction held 4 bases outside the gene matches. This chain's CDR3 is CASTGQSNQPQHF. CDR3 in DNA: TGTGCCAGTACGGGACAGAGTAATCAGCCCCAGCATTTT.

The rearrangement joins TRBV30 to TRBJ1-5; 7 bases are a match to TRBD1. The junction had 1 base not matched to a gene; V was cut back by 5 bases and J by 0 bases. Germline assignment: CDR1 GTSNPN and CDR2 SVGIG (reference sequence). CDR3 size: 13 residues. The CDR3, as DNA: TGTGCCTGGGGGACAGATAGCAATCAGCCCCAGCATTTT. It codes for CAWGTDSNQPQHF.

The chain uses TRBV7-2 and TRBJ2-1, with 7 bases lining up with TRBD2. CDR1 and CDR2 from the germline V gene are SGHTA and FQGNSA. This CDR3 comprises 13 residues. J gave up 9 bases and V 5 bases, and 7 bases lay outside the gene matches. In DNA form, the CDR3 reads TGTGCCAGCAGCCTAACACTAGCGAGTGAGCAGTTCTTC. Translating it yields CASSLTLASEQFF.

CDR3 nucleotides: TGTGCCAGCAGTGACAGGGGACTAGCGGGGAGGTCAGATACGCAGTATTTT. Its protein is CASSDRGLAGRSDTQYF. The rearrangement joins TRBV6-1 to TRBJ2-3, with 13 nucleotides matching TRBD2. The CDR3 runs to 17 residues. Germline V gives CDR1 MNHNS, CDR2 SASEGT. The J segment lost 4 bases and the V segment lost 3 bases, leaving 7 bases of the junction unmatched.

The sample holds a few counts of this clone. This sequence joins TRBV6-4 and TRBJ2-2; 8 positions match TRBD2. CDR1 and CDR2 (germline): MRHNA, SNTAGT. The CDR3 loop spans 15 amino acids. V lost 5 bases, J lost 3 bases, and 5 bases stayed unmatched. This CDR3 is CASSPSGGDTGELFF. The CDR3 region has the DNA TGTGCCAGCAGTCCGAGCGGGGGTGACACCGGGGAGCTGTTTTTT.

This rearrangement joins TRBV19 to TRBJ1-1; 11 positions match TRBD1. This CDR3 comprises 18 residues. Germline CDR1 is LNHDA and CDR2 is SQIVND (reference sequence). With 2 bases clipped from V and 4 bases from J, the junction kept 12 bases outside the gene matches. CDR3 DNA sequence: TGTGCCAGTAGTATAAGGACAGGGGGCACGAGTTGGGTCACTGAAGCTTTCTTT. It encodes CASSIRTGGTSWVTEAFF.

This clone has more than one count but fewer than ten. The genes are TRBV29-1 and TRBJ1-5; 8 positions agree with TRBD1. The CDR3 spans 13 residues. J was trimmed by 2 bases and V by 5 bases; bases with no gene match: 2. The V gene's germline CDR1 is SQVTM and CDR2 ANQGSEA. CDR3 DNA sequence: TGCAGCGTTCTGACAGGGGGCAATCAGCCCCAGCATTTT. Protein sequence: CSVLTGGNQPQHF.

This clone was observed a single time. The V and J genes are TRBV19 and TRBJ2-1; TRBD1 agrees at 8 bases. After removal of 3 bases from V and 0 bases from J, the junction contained 1 base not matched to a gene. The CDR3 runs to 15 residues. Germline V gene sequence: CDR1 LNHDA, CDR2 SQIVND (reference sequence). The CDR3 nucleotides read TGTGCCAGTAGTATCGGGACAGGCTCCTACAATGAGCAGTTCTTC. Protein product: CASSIGTGSYNEQFF.

The chain has TRBV7-8 and TRBJ1-2; D is undetermined. In germline, CDR1 is SGHVS, CDR2 FQNEAQ. CDR3 length: 15 residues. V lost 1 base, J lost 4 bases, and 13 bases lay in between. The CDR3 region has the DNA TGTGCCAGCAGCTTAGGGCCTAGGCCCATCTATGGCTACACCTTC. Protein: CASSLGPRPIYGYTF.

The gene calls are TRBV14 and TRBJ1-1; D possibly corresponds to TRBD1 (6 bases). CDR1 is SGHDN, CDR2 FVKESK, per germline. V lost 0 bases to trimming and J lost 4 bases, with 12 bases between them. The CDR3 covers 15 residues. DNA for the CDR3: TGTGCCAGCAGCCAAGAAAGAGGGGGGGGCACTGAAGCTTTCTTT. This codes for CASSQERGGGTEAFF.

The rearrangement links TRBV30 to TRBJ1-2, with D hard to call. This CDR3 region has 11 residues. Trimming left V 7 bases short and J 5 bases short, with 11 bases between. Germline V gives CDR1 GTSNPN, CDR2 SVGIG (reference sequence). The CDR3: CALSTNYGYTF. The CDR3 nucleotides read TGTGCCTTAAGCACCAATTATGGCTACACCTTC.

The CDR3, as DNA: TGTGCCAGCATCCTGACAGCTGAAGCTTTCTTT. Translating it yields CASILTAEAFF. V gene TRBV5-5 combines with J gene TRBJ1-1; tentative D call: TRBD1 (5 bases). From germline, CDR1 is SGHKS and CDR2 YYEKEE (reference sequence). The CDR3 runs to 11 residues. Trimming pared 6 bases from V and 6 bases from J, leaving 9 bases between.

This clone was picked up one time. The same CDR3 arises from other DNA sequences in this sample as well. This chain links TRBV19 with TRBJ2-3, with TRBD2 identical over 7 bases. V gave up 4 bases and J gave up 1 base; unmatched junction bases: 5. Germline loops: CDR1 LNHDA, CDR2 SQIVND (reference sequence). This CDR3 region has 15 residues. CDR3 bases: TGTGCCAGTAGTACCTCGGGGGGAGGCACAGATACGCAGTATTTT. The encoded protein is CASSTSGGGTDTQYF.

Here the CDR3 DNA reads TGTGCCAGCAGTCTCCTGGGACAGGAAAACGAGCAGTACTTC. Translation: CASSLLGQENEQYF. V gene TRBV27 combines with J gene TRBJ2-7, with 8 bases matching TRBD1. The germline V gene encodes CDR1 MNHEY and CDR2 SMNVEV (reference sequence). The ends lost 5 bases at V and 5 bases at J; junction bases unmatched: 8. The CDR3 totals 14 residues.